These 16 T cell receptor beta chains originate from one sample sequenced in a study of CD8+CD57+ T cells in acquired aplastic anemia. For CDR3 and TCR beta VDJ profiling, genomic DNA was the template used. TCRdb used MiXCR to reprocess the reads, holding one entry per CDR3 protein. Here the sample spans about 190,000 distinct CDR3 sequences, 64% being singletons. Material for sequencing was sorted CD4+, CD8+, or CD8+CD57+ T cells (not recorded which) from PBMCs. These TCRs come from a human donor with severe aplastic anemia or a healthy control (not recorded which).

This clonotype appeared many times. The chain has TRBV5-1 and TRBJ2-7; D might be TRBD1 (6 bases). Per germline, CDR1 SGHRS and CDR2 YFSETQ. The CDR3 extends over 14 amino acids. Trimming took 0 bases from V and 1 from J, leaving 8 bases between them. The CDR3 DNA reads TGCGCCAGCAGCTTGGGGGGGCTGTCCTACGAGCAGTACTTC. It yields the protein CASSLGGLSYEQYF.

The chain's CDR3 is CASSAPGNGYTF. CDR3 coding DNA: TGTGCCAGCAGTGCCCCTGGTAATGGCTACACCTTC. The chain links TRBV2 to TRBJ1-2, with D unresolved. Looked up from germline, CDR1 is SNHLY and CDR2 is FYNNEI. V was cut by 4 bases and J by 6 bases, with 9 bases left in between. CDR3 size: 12 residues.

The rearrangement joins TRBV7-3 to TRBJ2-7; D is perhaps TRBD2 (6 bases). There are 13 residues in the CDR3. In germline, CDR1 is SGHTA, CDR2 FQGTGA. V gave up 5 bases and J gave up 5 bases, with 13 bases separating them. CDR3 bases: TGTGCCAGCAGCGAGCGGGCCTGGCACGAGCAGTACTTC. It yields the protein CASSERAWHEQYF.

The CDR3 region is CATSDSGGAWEQYF. The CDR3 DNA follows: TGTGCCACCAGTGACTCAGGGGGCGCGTGGGAGCAGTACTTC. V is TRBV24-1 and J is TRBJ2-7; 8 bases line up with TRBD1. Germline CDR1 KGHDR, CDR2 SFDVKD. The CDR3 runs to 14 residues. V lost 4 bases and J lost 7; bases outside the gene matches: 8.

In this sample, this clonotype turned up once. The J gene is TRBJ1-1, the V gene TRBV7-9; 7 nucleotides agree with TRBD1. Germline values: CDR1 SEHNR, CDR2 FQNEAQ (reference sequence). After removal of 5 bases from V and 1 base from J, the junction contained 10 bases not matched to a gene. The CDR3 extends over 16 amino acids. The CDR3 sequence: CASSAGQTVQNTEAFF. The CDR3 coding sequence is TGTGCCAGCAGCGCGGGACAGACAGTTCAGAACACTGAAGCTTTCTTT.

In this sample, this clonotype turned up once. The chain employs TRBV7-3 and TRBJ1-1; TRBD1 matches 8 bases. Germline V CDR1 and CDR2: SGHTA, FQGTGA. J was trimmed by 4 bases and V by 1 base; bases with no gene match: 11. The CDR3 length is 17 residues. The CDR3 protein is CASSLRPQGVGGTEAFF. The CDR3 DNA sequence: TGTGCCAGCAGCTTAAGGCCACAGGGGGTAGGGGGCACTGAAGCTTTCTTT.

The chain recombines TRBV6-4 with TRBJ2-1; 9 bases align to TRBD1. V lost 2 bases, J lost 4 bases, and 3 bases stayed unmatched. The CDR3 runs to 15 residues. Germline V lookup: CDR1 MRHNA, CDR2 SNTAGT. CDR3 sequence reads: CASSDETGGYNEQFF. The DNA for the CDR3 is TGTGCCAGCAGTGACGAGACAGGGGGGTACAATGAGCAGTTCTTC.

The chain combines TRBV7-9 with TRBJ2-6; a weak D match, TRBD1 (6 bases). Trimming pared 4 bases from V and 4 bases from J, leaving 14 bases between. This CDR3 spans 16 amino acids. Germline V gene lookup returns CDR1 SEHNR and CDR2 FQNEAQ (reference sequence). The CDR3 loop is CASSSGALAGANVLTF. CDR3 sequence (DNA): TGTGCCAGCAGCTCAGGGGCTTTAGCCGGGGCCAACGTCCTGACTTTC.

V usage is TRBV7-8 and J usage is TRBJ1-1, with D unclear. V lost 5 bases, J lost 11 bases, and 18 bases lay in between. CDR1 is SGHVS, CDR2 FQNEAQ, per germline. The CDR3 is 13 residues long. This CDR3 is CASSPTFWDVAFF. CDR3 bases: TGTGCCAGCAGCCCCACTTTTTGGGATGTGGCTTTCTTT.

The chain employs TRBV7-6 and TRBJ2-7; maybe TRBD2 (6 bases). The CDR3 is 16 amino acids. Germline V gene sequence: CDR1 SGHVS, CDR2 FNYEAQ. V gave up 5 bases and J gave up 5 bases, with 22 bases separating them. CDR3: CASSPVVRTNLHEQYF. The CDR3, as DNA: TGTGCCAGCAGCCCTGTTGTCCGGACTAATCTCCACGAGCAGTACTTC.

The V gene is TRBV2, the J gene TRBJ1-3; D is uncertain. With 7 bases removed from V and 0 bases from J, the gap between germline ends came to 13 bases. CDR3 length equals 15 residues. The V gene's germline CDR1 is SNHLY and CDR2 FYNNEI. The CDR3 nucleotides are TGTGCCAGCACGATGGAAAAGAGCTCTGGAAACACCATATATTTT. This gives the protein CASTMEKSSGNTIYF.

The CDR3 loop reads CASRSRGGRGGGYTF. The CDR3 DNA is TGTGCCAGCAGATCGCGCGGGGGCAGGGGCGGAGGCTACACCTTC. This chain uses TRBV12-3 or TRBV12-4 with TRBJ1-2; a weak D match, TRBD1 (6 bases). CDR3 size: 15 residues. V gave up 6 bases and J gave up 8 bases, with 22 bases separating them.

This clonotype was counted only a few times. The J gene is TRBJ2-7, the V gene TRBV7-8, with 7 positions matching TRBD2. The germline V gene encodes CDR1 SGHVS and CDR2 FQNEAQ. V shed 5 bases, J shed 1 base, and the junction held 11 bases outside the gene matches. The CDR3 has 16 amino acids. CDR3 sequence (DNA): TGTGCCAGCAGCCGGGCCGTAGTAGCGGGTTCCTACGAGCAGTACTTC. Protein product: CASSRAVVAGSYEQYF.

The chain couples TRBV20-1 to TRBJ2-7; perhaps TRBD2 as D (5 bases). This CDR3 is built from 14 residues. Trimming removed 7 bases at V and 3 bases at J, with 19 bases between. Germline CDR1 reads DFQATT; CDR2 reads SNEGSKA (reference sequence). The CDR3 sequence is CSVTRASPFYEQYF. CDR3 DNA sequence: TGCAGTGTTACGCGGGCTAGCCCTTTCTACGAGCAGTACTTC.

In nucleotides, the CDR3 is TGTGCCAGCAGCTTGCGTGGTCGGGCAGCAACTAATGAAAAACTGTTTTTT. This codes for CASSLRGRAATNEKLFF. The chain joins TRBV7-2 to TRBJ1-4, with no clear D. The germline gives CDR1 SGHTA, CDR2 FQGNSA. The CDR3 loop spans 17 amino acids. The V end lost 3 bases, the J end lost 0 bases, and 14 bases lay between the germline ends.

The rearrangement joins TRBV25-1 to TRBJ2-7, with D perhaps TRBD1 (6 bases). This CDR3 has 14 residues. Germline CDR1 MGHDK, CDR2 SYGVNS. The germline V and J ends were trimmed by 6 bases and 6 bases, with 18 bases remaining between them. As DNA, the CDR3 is TGTGCCAGCAGGGGGACACTCCGATCGAGCGAGCAGTACTTC. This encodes CASRGTLRSSEQYF.